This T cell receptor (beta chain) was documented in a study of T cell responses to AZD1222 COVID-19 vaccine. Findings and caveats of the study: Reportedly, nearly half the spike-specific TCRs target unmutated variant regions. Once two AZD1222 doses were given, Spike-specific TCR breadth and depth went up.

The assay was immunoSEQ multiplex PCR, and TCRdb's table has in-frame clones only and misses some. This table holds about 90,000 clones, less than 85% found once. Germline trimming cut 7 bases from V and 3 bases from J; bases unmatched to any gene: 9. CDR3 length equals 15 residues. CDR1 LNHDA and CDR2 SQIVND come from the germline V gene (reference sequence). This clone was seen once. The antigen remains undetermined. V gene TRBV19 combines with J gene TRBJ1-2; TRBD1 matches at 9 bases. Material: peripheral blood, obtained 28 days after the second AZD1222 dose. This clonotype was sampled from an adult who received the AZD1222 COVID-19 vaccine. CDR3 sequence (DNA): TGTGCCAGTACCCAGCCTCGACAGGGGGACTATGGCTACACCTTC. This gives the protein CASTQPRQGDYGYTF.